This T cell receptor beta chain was sequenced in a study of T-cell memory formation after mild COVID-19. TCRdb processed the 5' RACE reads anew with MiXCR; each CDR3 protein has one entry. The sample consists of around 300,000 distinct CDR3 sequences, approximately 7.6% of them appearing once. Germline CDR1 SGHDT, CDR2 YYEEEE. The J segment lost 5 bases and the V segment lost 2 bases, leaving 11 bases of the junction unmatched. The CDR3 sequence is 16 residues long. This sequence joins TRBV5-6 and TRBJ1-2; 8 bases are a match to TRBD1. This TCR was sampled from a man younger than 35 who had mild COVID-19 (a few samples of this study predate the infection). Cell type and time point are not known. Material for sequencing was PBMCs or a T cell subset sorted from them (not recorded which). The CDR3 protein is CASSFPGQVLGYGYTF. In DNA form, the CDR3 reads TGTGCCAGCAGCTTCCCGGGACAGGTCTTAGGGTATGGCTACACCTTC.